The present TCR beta chain was sequenced within a study of T cell responses to AZD1222 COVID-19 vaccine. Study-level findings and limits: The study found Spike-specific TCR breadth and depth rose after two AZD1222 doses. White British people made up most donors, females outnumbered males, and clonal diversity was possibly underestimated. Across spike, vaccine-associated CD4 TCRs were found, dominant at 160-218 and 743-854.

The data were produced by immunoSEQ multiplex PCR, yet TCRdb's version contains in-frame clones alone and is incomplete. The repertoire holds about 130,000 clones, with over 85% as singletons. Regarding this clone: Its specificity is not known.

CDR1 is MNHEY, CDR2 SVGAGI, per germline. The CDR3 extends over 12 amino acids. Trimming pared 6 bases from V and 6 bases from J, leaving 11 bases between. Sample: peripheral blood, taken on day 0 of AZD1222 vaccination. This clonotype was sampled from an adult in good health. The chain uses TRBV6-5 and TRBJ1-1; D is perhaps TRBD1 (5 bases). The CDR3 DNA is TGTGCCAGCAGGGTCCTAGGGGCTGAAGCTTTCTTT. Its protein product is CASRVLGAEAFF.